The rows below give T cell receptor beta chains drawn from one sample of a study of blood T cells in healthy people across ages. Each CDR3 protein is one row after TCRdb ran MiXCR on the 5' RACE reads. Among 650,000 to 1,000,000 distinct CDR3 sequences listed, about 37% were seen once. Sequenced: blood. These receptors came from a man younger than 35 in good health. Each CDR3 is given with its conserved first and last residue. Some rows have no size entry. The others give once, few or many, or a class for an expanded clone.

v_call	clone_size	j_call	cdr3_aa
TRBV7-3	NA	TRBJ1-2	CASSSRQGGVYGYTF
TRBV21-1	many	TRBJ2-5	CASSFDRAIKETQYF
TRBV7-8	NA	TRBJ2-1	CASSADRYNEQFF
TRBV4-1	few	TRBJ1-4	CASSQEPTGGNEKLFF
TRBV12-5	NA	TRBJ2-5	CASGVGTSGEETQYF
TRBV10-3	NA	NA	CAISKPSGGANEQYF
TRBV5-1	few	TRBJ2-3	CASSFGQGGIQADTQYF
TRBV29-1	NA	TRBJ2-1	CSVVGGDYNEQFF
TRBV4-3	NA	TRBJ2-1	CASSQVSRTEQFF
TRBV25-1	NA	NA	CASSEWGTRDQQGTQYF
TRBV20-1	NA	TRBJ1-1	CSASVGARGDTEAFF
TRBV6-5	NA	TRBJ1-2	CASSCDTPGQGIGYTF
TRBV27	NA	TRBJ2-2	CASSFIGGELFF
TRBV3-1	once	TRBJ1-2	CASSQGTGHNYGYTF
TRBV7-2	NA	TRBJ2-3	CASSRTLRTDTQYF
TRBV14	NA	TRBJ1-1	CASRKTSTSPEAFF
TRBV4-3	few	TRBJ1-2	CASSQEKPRPDLNYGYTF
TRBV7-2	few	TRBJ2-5	CASSLASGAAGETQYF
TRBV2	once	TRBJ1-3	CASSEGRAGNTIYF
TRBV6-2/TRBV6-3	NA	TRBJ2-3	CANSPGTGVTLTTLGTGTDTQYF
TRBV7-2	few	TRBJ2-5	CASSFERGKETQYF
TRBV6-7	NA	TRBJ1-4	CASSPPAEGTNEKLFF
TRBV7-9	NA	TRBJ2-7	CASSPKGDPTLRQYF
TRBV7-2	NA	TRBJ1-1	CASSEGPIAEAFF
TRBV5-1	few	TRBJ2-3	CASSQNRALGDTQYF
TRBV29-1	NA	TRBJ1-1	CSVAEQGGTEAFF
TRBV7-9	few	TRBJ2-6	CASSSNPRDSSGANVLTF
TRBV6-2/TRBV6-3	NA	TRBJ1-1	CASSYYMAEAFF
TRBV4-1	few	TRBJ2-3	CASSQGSASTDTQYF
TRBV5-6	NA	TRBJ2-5	CASLRDRELWAGRNEQYF
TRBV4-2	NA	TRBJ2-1	CASSQGASGDNEQFF
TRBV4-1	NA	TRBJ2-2	CASSHRDSGRNTGELFF
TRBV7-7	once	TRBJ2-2	CVSSPTRTGELFF
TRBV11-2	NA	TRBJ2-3	CASSPLGLRGDTQYF
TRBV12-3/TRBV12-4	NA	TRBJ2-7	CASIPRDRVDEQYF
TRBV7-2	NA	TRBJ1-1	CASSMRQGPEAFF
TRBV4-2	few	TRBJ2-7	CASSQDKGYERYF
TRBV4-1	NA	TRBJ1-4	CASSQHGTAHEKLFF